The 32 T cell receptor beta chains presented below share a single source sample, sequenced in a study of cytomegalovirus exposure and HLA in healthy donors. The data were produced by immunoSEQ multiplex PCR, yet TCRdb's version contains in-frame clones alone and is incomplete. The table shows roughly 120,000 clones, with more than 70% occurring only once. The source material was PBMCs. Receptor source: a woman aged 18-30 years in good health and CMV-seronegative.

The chain uses TRBV30 and TRBJ2-7; 7 bases are shared with TRBD1. V shed 7 bases and J 2 bases; nucleotides not matched to a gene: 5. Germline lookup yields CDR1 GTSNPN and CDR2 SVGIG (reference sequence). The CDR3 is 12 amino acids. The CDR3 protein is CASRDRAYEQYF. The CDR3, as DNA: TGTGCCTCCCGGGACAGAGCCTACGAGCAGTACTTC.

J is TRBJ2-5 and V is TRBV9; TRBD2 agrees at 7 bases. The CDR3 runs 14 residues. V lost 6 bases to trimming and J lost 2 bases; unmatched junction nucleotides: 7. The germline V gene encodes CDR1 SGDLS and CDR2 YYNGEE. In DNA form, the CDR3 reads TGTGCCAGCAACCCTAGCGGATTACAAGAGACCCAGTACTTC. Its protein product is CASNPSGLQETQYF. The full variable domain, completed using reference TRBV9 and TRBJ2-5, is DSGVTQTPKHLITATGQRVTLRCSPRSGDLSVYWYQQSLDQGLQFLIQYYNGEERAKGNILERFSAQQFPDLHSELNLSSLELGDSALYFCASNPSGLQETQYFGPGTRLLVL.

The CDR3 DNA sequence: TGTGCCACCAGCAGACGAGGGACAGGGGGAACTGAAGCTTTCTTT. It encodes CATSRRGTGGTEAFF. The chain is built from TRBV15 and TRBJ1-1; 11 nucleotides agree with TRBD1. The CDR3 is made up of 15 amino acids. Unmatched junction bases numbered 4, after V lost 2 bases and J lost 5 bases. Germline values: CDR1 LNHNV, CDR2 YYDKDF (reference sequence).

The chain carries TRBV4-2 and TRBJ1-5, with 8 bases lining up with TRBD1. After removal of 1 base from V and 7 bases from J, the junction contained 12 bases not matched to a gene. This CDR3 is 17 amino acids long. CDR1 LGHNA and CDR2 YNFKEQ come from the germline V gene. The chain's CDR3 is CASSQGLTWQGAQPQHF. CDR3 nucleotides: TGTGCCAGCAGCCAAGGGCTAACTTGGCAGGGGGCCCAGCCCCAGCATTTT.

The chain is built from TRBV5-1 and TRBJ1-2, with D tentatively TRBD1 (5 bases). V lost 4 bases and J 0 bases, leaving 10 bases between the germline ends. Per the germline V gene, CDR1 is SGHRS and CDR2 is YFSETQ. CDR3 length equals 14 residues. The CDR3 coding sequence is TGCGCCAGCAGCCCCGACAGTTCTAACTATGGCTACACCTTC. Translating gives CASSPDSSNYGYTF.

V usage is TRBV11-2 and J usage is TRBJ1-3; the D gene is possibly TRBD1 (5 bases). With 5 bases removed from V and 4 bases from J, the gap between germline ends came to 6 bases. Germline V lookup: CDR1 SGHAT, CDR2 FQNNGV. This CDR3 is 12 amino acids long. The CDR3 region is CASSRQGNTIYF. CDR3 nucleotides: TGTGCCAGCAGCCGACAGGGAAACACCATATATTTT.

V usage is TRBV5-1 and J usage is TRBJ2-3, with D unclear. Trimming stripped 0 bases from V and 1 base from J, with 12 bases between. Looked up from germline, CDR1 is SGHRS and CDR2 is YFSETQ. The CDR3 consists of 16 residues. In DNA form, the CDR3 reads TGCGCCAGCAGCTTGGATGGCAGACTGGGCACAGATACGCAGTATTTT. Its translation: CASSLDGRLGTDTQYF.

V and J are TRBV9 and TRBJ1-6; D perhaps matches TRBD1 (5 bases). The V end lost 3 bases, the J end lost 8 bases, and 15 bases lay between the germline ends. CDR1 and CDR2 from the germline V gene are SGDLS and YYNGEE. This CDR3 comprises 15 residues. CDR3 sequence reads: CASSATAIGDSPLHF. CDR3 DNA: TGTGCCAGCAGCGCCACCGCGATAGGGGATTCACCCCTCCACTTT.

The chain uses TRBV6-5 and TRBJ1-1, with TRBD1 matching 11 bases. The CDR3 spans 13 residues. J was trimmed by 8 bases and V by 4 bases; bases with no gene match: 3. Germline V gene lookup returns CDR1 MNHEY and CDR2 SVGAGI. CDR3 sequence reads: CASSSGTGGEAFF. CDR3 bases: TGTGCCAGCAGTTCTGGGACAGGGGGGGAAGCTTTCTTT.

The rearrangement uses TRBV9 and TRBJ2-3, with 10 positions matching TRBD2. J lost 4 bases, V lost 0 bases, and 8 bases had no gene match. The V gene's germline CDR1 is SGDLS and CDR2 YYNGEE. The CDR3 is made up of 17 amino acids. This chain's CDR3 is CASSVGVAGGDADTQYF. The CDR3 DNA sequence: TGTGCCAGCAGCGTAGGGGTAGCGGGGGGCGACGCAGATACGCAGTATTTT.

The V call is TRBV6-5, the J call TRBJ2-2, with 13 positions matching TRBD2. CDR1 MNHEY and CDR2 SVGAGI come from the germline V gene. The CDR3 runs 15 residues. J was trimmed by 3 bases and V by 6 bases; bases with no gene match: 1. Here the CDR3 reads CASSTSGGDTGELFF. The CDR3 coding sequence is TGTGCCAGCAGCACTAGCGGGGGGGACACCGGGGAGCTGTTTTTT.

This chain joins TRBV27 and TRBJ1-2; a weak D match, TRBD1 (5 bases). CDR1 MNHEY and CDR2 SMNVEV come from the germline V gene (reference sequence). V was cut by 5 bases and J by 1 base, with 14 bases left in between. This CDR3 contains 15 residues. The CDR3 here is CASSPRQQVNYGYTF. The CDR3 nucleotides are TGTGCCAGCAGTCCCCGACAGCAGGTTAACTATGGCTACACCTTC.

The gene calls are TRBV18 and TRBJ2-2, with 10 positions matching TRBD2. V dropped 1 base and J dropped 6; count of bases not matched to a gene: 26. There are 23 residues in the CDR3. Germline V gene lookup returns CDR1 KGHSH and CDR2 LQKENI. The CDR3 spells CASSPRERAQREGRNKYPGELFF. The CDR3, as DNA: TGTGCCAGCTCACCACGAGAACGAGCCCAGCGGGAGGGCCGTAATAAGTACCCCGGGGAGCTGTTTTTT.

This chain joins TRBV12-1 and TRBJ2-2; the table assigns TRBD1, which was not confirmed against the DNA. TRBV12-1 is listed as a pseudogene. This CDR3 spans 16 amino acids. CDR3 nucleotides: TGTGCCAGCAGCGGGACCTGGGACAGCAACACCGGGGAGCTGTTTTTT. Translating gives CASSGTWDSNTGELFF.

The chain is built from TRBV7-6 and TRBJ2-7; 9 positions match TRBD1. Trimming at V came to 4 bases and at J to 4 bases, leaving 8 bases not matched to a gene. Looked up from germline, CDR1 is SGHVS and CDR2 is FNYEAQ. CDR3 length equals 15 residues. CDR3 loop: CASSSEQGAVYEQYF. CDR3 sequence (DNA): TGTGCCAGCAGCTCCGAACAGGGGGCAGTATACGAGCAGTACTTC.

The genes are TRBV6-5 and TRBJ2-1; 8 nucleotides line up with TRBD1. The CDR3 is 16 amino acids. CDR1 and CDR2 from the germline V gene are MNHEY and SVGAGI. V gave up 2 bases and J gave up 3 bases; unmatched junction bases: 6. CDR3 nucleotide sequence: TGTGCCAGCAGTTACGGAACAGGGGGTTTCTACAATGAGCAGTTCTTC. Protein sequence: CASSYGTGGFYNEQFF.

The rearrangement uses TRBV5-6 and TRBJ2-7; D may be TRBD1 (6 bases). The CDR3 runs 13 residues. Trimming left V 2 bases short and J 3 bases short, with 9 bases between. Germline CDR1 SGHDT, CDR2 YYEEEE. The CDR3 DNA sequence: TGTGCCAGCAGCTTAGGGGGAGACTACGAGCAGTACTTC. Translating gives CASSLGGDYEQYF.

This sequence joins TRBV6-1 and TRBJ1-1; no definite D call. The germline gives CDR1 MNHNS, CDR2 SASEGT. V lost 2 bases and J lost 3, with 4 bases in between. The CDR3 runs 12 residues. CDR3: CASSERDTEAFF. The CDR3 nucleotides are TGTGCCAGCAGTGAACGGGACACTGAAGCTTTCTTT.

A single count supports this clone. The chain links TRBV6-5 to TRBJ2-1; D is unresolved. The CDR3 length is 16 residues. Germline V gene lookup returns CDR1 MNHEY and CDR2 SVGAGI. The V gene lost 1 base and the J gene lost 2 bases, with 12 bases spanning the gap. The CDR3 reads CASSYYPTLAYNEQFF. DNA for the CDR3: TGTGCCAGCAGTTACTACCCTACCCTCGCCTACAATGAGCAGTTCTTC.

The chain employs TRBV5-1 and TRBJ1-1; 7 nucleotides align to TRBD1. The CDR3 is made up of 18 amino acids. Trimming cost V 1 base and J 1 base; bases outside gene matches: 13. Germline V CDR1 and CDR2: SGHRS, YFSETQ. CDR3 protein: CASSLKALTGQGNTEAFF. The DNA for the CDR3 is TGCGCCAGCAGCTTGAAGGCCTTGACAGGGCAAGGGAACACTGAAGCTTTCTTT.

This chain connects TRBV5-6 to TRBJ2-1; 14 nucleotides match TRBD2. Germline CDR1 and CDR2: SGHDT and YYEEEE. The CDR3 extends over 17 amino acids. The V gene end was trimmed by 3 bases and the J gene end by 5 bases; junction bases not matched to a gene: 7. The CDR3 region has the DNA TGTGCCAGCAGCTCAACGGGACTAGCGGGGGAGAACAATGAGCAGTTCTTC. Amino acids: CASSSTGLAGENNEQFF.

CDR3 loop: CASSRGTVNTEAFF. The DNA for the CDR3 is TGTGCCAGCAGCAGGGGGACAGTGAACACTGAAGCTTTCTTT. The J gene is TRBJ1-1, the V gene TRBV27; 7 bases map to TRBD1. There are 14 residues in the CDR3. V dropped 6 bases and J dropped 0; count of bases not matched to a gene: 4. Germline V gene data show CDR1 as MNHEY and CDR2 as SMNVEV (reference sequence).

V is TRBV12-5 and J is TRBJ2-3; the match to TRBD2 covers 10 bases. This CDR3 comprises 16 residues. Germline V gene data show CDR1 as LGHNT and CDR2 as FRNRAP. Unmatched junction bases numbered 6, after V lost 6 bases and J lost 0 bases. CDR3 DNA: TGTGCTAGTGGCGCCGGGACTAGCGCTAGCACAGATACGCAGTATTTT. It specifies CASGAGTSASTDTQYF.

This clone was observed once. The V call is TRBV5-1, the J call TRBJ1-2; TRBD1 agrees at 7 bases. The CDR3 is 16 amino acids. The germline gives CDR1 SGHRS, CDR2 YFSETQ. Trimming removed 0 bases from V and 2 bases from J; junction bases left unmatched: 7. CDR3 DNA sequence: TGCGCCAGCAGCTTGGGTAATGACAGGGTAAACTATGGCTACACCTTC. It translates to CASSLGNDRVNYGYTF.

The chain uses TRBV11-1 and TRBJ2-7; D is undetermined. CDR3 length equals 13 residues. Trimming cost V 5 bases and J 5 bases, with 13 bases left between them. Germline V CDR1 and CDR2: SGHAT, FQDESV (reference sequence). CDR3 in DNA: TGTGCCAGCAGCCCCAATGGGCCTCACGAGCAGTACTTC. Translated, it gives CASSPNGPHEQYF.

This clone was seen once. This chain connects TRBV10-1 to TRBJ2-5, with a weak D call TRBD1 (5 bases). Trimming left V 5 bases short and J 5 bases short, with 9 bases between. Germline assignment: CDR1 WNHNN and CDR2 SYGVQD (reference sequence). The length of the CDR3 is 12 residues. The DNA of the CDR3 is TGCGCCAGCAGTACAGGTTCGGAGACCCAGTACTTC. Amino acids: CASSTGSETQYF.

This chain joins TRBV15 and TRBJ2-5, with a tentative D call TRBD2 (6 bases). The CDR3 extends over 16 amino acids. Trimming left V 8 bases short and J 0 bases short, with 19 bases between. Germline CDR1 reads LNHNV; CDR2 reads YYDKDF (reference sequence). CDR3 DNA sequence: TGTGCCACCTCCACCATGACGGGCGGGAACCAAGAGACCCAGTACTTC. The encoded protein is CATSTMTGGNQETQYF. Filled out from reference TRBV15 and TRBJ2-5, the complete variable domain reads DAMVIQNPRYQVTQFGKPVTLSCSQTLNHNVMYWYQQKSSQAPKLLFHYYDKDFNNEADTPDNFQSRRPNTSFCFLDIRSPGLGDTAMYLCATSTMTGGNQETQYFGPGTRLLVL.

V gene TRBV5-6 combines with J gene TRBJ1-5, with D perhaps TRBD1 (6 bases). V was pared by 3 bases and J by 13 bases, with 14 bases between. The CDR3 is made up of 12 amino acids. The germline V gene has CDR1 SGHDT and CDR2 YYEEEE. The CDR3 loop is CASSSSTGSQHF. The CDR3 nucleotides read TGTGCCAGCAGCTCCTCCACAGGGTCGCAGCATTTT. The full variable domain, rest sourced from reference TRBV5-6 and TRBJ1-5, is DAGVTQSPTHLIKTRGQQVTLRCSPKSGHDTVSWYQQALGQGPQFIFQYYEEEERQRGNFPDRFSGHQFPNYSSELNVNALLLGDSALYLCASSSSTGSQHFGDGTRLSIL.

The chain joins TRBV4-1 to TRBJ2-7; 9 positions agree with TRBD2. V dropped 0 bases and J dropped 2; count of bases not matched to a gene: 5. The CDR3 loop spans 16 amino acids. Germline CDR1 reads MGHRA; CDR2 reads YSYEKL. CDR3 sequence (DNA): TGCGCCAGCAGCCAAGATCTAGCGGGGTTTCCCTACGAGCAGTACTTC. Amino acid sequence: CASSQDLAGFPYEQYF.

This clone has only one observation. The chain recombines TRBV28 with TRBJ2-5; D unresolved. Germline assignment: CDR1 MDHEN and CDR2 SYDVKM. This CDR3 spans 14 amino acids. The ends were cut back, 4 bases at V and 2 bases at J, with 11 bases in the middle. This CDR3 reads CASSSPSTQETQYF. The CDR3 DNA is TGTGCCAGCAGTTCCCCCTCGACACAAGAGACCCAGTACTTC. The full variable domain, completed using reference TRBV28 and TRBJ2-5, is DVKVTQSSRYLVKRTGEKVFLECVQDMDHENMFWYRQDPGLGLRLIYFSYDVKMKEKGDIPEGYSVSREKKERFSLILESASTNQTSMYLCASSSPSTQETQYFGPGTRLLVL.

The V gene is TRBV20-1, the J gene TRBJ2-7, with unresolved D. This CDR3 contains 11 residues. V lost 7 bases, J lost 4 bases, and 11 bases lay in between. Germline CDR1 and CDR2: DFQATT and SNEGSKA (reference sequence). CDR3 DNA sequence: TGCAGTGGCAGTCGCCATTACGAGCAGTACTTC. Translated: CSGSRHYEQYF.

The chain links TRBV7-2 to TRBJ1-5; D is undetermined. V shed 5 bases and J shed 6 bases, with 11 bases lying between them. CDR1 and CDR2 (germline): SGHTA, FQGNSA. The CDR3 runs 13 residues. CDR3 amino acids: CASSPRSGQPQHF. In DNA, the CDR3 is TGTGCCAGCAGCCCGAGGTCGGGTCAGCCCCAGCATTTT.